The sequence of this TCR beta chain was determined in a study of shared clonotypes between healthy human individuals. Overall study context: The study drew on a couple of women and three men aged 18 to 49 as donors. Points from the study as a whole: Few donors limited the genetic and exposure-history diversity represented. Researchers sampled blood only, noting tissue repertoires likely differ.

The sorted-subset replicate PCRs were given roughly 200 ng DNA, which is around 29,000 T cell genomes. The data were produced by immunoSEQ multiplex PCR, yet TCRdb's version contains in-frame clones alone and is incomplete. The profile covers some 2,100,000 clones, with nearly 97% appearing a single time and 0.1% to 0.15% taken by the ten largest. A remark on this clone: Its specificity is unknown. The sample has other DNA sequences that encode this CDR3 too.

V was trimmed by 4 bases and J by 0 bases, leaving 5 bases between them. The CDR3 spans 14 residues. Germline CDR1 reads SGHRS; CDR2 reads YFSETQ. This sequence joins TRBV5-1 and TRBJ2-6; no clear D. This clonotype was sampled from a man between 18 and 35 years old in good health. The sequenced sample was naive CD4+ T cells sorted from blood. Subset: CD45RA+ positively selected. CDR3 sequence: CASSSSSGANVLTF. The CDR3 nucleotides read TGCGCCAGCAGCAGTAGCTCTGGGGCCAACGTCCTGACTTTC. Full variable domain (rest looked up from reference TRBV5-1 and TRBJ2-6): KAGVTQTPRYLIKTRGQQVTLSCSPISGHRSVSWYQQTPGQGLQFLFEYFSETQRNKGNFPGRFSGRQFSNSRSEMNVSTLELGDSALYLCASSSSSGANVLTFGAGSRLTVL.